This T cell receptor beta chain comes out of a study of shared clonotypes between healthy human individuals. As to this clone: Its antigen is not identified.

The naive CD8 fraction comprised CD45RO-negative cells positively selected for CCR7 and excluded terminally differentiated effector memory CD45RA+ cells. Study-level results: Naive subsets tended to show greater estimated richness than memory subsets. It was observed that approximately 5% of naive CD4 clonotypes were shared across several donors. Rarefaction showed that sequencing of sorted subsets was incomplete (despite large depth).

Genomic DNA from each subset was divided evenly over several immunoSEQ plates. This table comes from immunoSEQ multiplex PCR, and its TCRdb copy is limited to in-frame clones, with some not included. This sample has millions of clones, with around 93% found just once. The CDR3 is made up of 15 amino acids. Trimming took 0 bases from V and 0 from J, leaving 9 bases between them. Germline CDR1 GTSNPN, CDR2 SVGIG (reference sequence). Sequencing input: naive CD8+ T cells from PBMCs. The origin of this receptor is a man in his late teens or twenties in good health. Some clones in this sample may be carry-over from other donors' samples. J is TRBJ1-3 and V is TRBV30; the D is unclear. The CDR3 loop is CAWSVRWDSGNTIYF. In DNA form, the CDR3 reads TGTGCCTGGAGTGTACGTTGGGACTCTGGAAACACCATATATTTT.